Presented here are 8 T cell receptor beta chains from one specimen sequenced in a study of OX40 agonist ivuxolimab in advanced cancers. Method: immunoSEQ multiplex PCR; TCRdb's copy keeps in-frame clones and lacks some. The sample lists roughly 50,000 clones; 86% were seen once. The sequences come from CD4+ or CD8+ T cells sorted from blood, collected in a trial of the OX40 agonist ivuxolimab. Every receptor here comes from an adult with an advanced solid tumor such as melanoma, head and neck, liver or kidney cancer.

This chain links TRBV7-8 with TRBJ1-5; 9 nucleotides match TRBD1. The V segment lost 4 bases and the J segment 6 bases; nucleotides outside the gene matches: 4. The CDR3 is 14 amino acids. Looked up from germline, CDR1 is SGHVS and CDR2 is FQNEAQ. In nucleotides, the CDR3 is TGTGCCAGCAGCTCGGACAGGGGCTTTCAGCCCCAGCATTTT. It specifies CASSSDRGFQPQHF.

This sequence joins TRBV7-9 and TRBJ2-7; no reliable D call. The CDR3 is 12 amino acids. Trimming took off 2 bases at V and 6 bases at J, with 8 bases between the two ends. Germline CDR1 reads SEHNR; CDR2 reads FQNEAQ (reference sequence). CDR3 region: CASSLIGGEQYF. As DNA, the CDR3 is TGTGCCAGCAGCTTAATAGGCGGCGAGCAGTACTTC.

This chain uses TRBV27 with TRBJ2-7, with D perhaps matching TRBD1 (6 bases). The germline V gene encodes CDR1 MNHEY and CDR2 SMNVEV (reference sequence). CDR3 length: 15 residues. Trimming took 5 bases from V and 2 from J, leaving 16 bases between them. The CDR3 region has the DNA TGTGCCAGCAGTCGCTATACAGGGAAAACCTACGAGCAGTACTTC. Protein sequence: CASSRYTGKTYEQYF.

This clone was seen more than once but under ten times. The CDR3 spells CSVGSGQPASYEQYF. The CDR3 DNA reads TGCAGCGTTGGTTCTGGACAGCCTGCCTCCTACGAGCAGTACTTC. The chain joins TRBV29-1 to TRBJ2-7, with D maybe TRBD1 (6 bases). V was shortened by 4 bases and J by 0 bases, with 16 bases between the two germline ends. The CDR3 is 15 amino acids. Germline assignment: CDR1 SQVTM and CDR2 ANQGSEA.

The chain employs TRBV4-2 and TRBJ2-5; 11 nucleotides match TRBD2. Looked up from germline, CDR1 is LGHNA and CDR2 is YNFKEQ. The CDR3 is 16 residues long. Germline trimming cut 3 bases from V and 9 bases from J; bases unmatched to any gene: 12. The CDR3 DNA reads TGTGCCAGCAGCCAGGTAGCGGGGGGGCCTCGGATGGCCCAGTACTTC. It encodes CASSQVAGGPRMAQYF.

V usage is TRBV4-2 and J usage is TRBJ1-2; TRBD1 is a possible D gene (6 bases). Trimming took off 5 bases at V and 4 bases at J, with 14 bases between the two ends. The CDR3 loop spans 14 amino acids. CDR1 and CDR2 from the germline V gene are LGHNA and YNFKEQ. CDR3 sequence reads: CASSKKGTRYGYTF. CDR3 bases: TGTGCCAGCAGCAAGAAAGGGACACGCTATGGCTACACCTTC.

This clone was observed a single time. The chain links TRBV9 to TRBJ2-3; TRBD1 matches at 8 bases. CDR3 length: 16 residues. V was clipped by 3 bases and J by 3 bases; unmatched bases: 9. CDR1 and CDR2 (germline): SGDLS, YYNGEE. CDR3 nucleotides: TGTGCCAGCAGCGCAAGACAGGGGAGGAGTACAGATACGCAGTATTTT. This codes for CASSARQGRSTDTQYF.

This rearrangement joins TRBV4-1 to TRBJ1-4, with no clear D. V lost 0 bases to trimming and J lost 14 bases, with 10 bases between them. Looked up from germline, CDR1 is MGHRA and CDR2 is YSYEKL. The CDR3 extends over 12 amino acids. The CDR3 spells CASSQESTRLFF. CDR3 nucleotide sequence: TGCGCCAGCAGCCAAGAGTCTACAAGGCTGTTTTTT.